This TCR beta chain was obtained from a study of cytomegalovirus exposure and HLA in healthy donors. Study as a whole: Unique TCR beta sequences numbering about 100 million came from 190 million or so T cells in an earlier analysis.

Per the germline V gene, CDR1 is SQVTM and CDR2 is ANQGSEA. The ends lost 6 bases at V and 3 bases at J; junction bases unmatched: 10. There are 15 residues in the CDR3. PCR amplification relied on 60 Vbeta primers (plus 13 Jbeta primers). Measured with immunoSEQ multiplex PCR; TCRdb has only the in-frame clones, and not every one. Of some 150,000 clones listed, 60% to 80% were seen once; the top ten hold about 1.3%. Concerning this clone itself: Antigen unknown.

Study results and caveats: Later analysis suggested most CMV-associated TCR beta chains were HLA-restricted. Later examination showed HLA-associated TCR beta chains had greater clonal expansion than equally common others. TCR beta sequences reportedly predicted most subjects' HLA-A and HLA-B alleles accurately.

This receptor was obtained from a man aged 60 to 75 in good health and CMV-seronegative. Material: PBMCs. The chain joins TRBV29-1 to TRBJ2-5; TRBD1 agrees at 10 bases. The CDR3 DNA is TGCAGCGTCTGGGACAGGGGAAAGACAAAAGAGACCCAGTACTTC. Protein sequence: CSVWDRGKTKETQYF.